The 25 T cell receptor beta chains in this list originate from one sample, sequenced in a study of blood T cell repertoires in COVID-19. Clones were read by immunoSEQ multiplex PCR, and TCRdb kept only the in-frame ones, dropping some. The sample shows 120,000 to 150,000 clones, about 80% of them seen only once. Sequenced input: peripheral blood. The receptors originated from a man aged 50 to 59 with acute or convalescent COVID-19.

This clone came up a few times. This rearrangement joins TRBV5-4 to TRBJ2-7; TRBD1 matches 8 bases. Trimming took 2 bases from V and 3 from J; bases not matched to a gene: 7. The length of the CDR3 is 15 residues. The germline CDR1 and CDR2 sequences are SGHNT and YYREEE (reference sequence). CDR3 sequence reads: CASSFPDRDYYEQYF. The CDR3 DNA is TGTGCCAGCAGCTTTCCGGACAGGGATTACTACGAGCAGTACTTC.

This CDR3 is CASSLYAGTEETQYF. The CDR3 coding sequence is TGTGCCAGCAGTTTATACGCCGGGACAGAGGAGACCCAGTACTTC. The chain combines TRBV2 with TRBJ2-5; 7 bases are shared with TRBD1. The V segment lost 5 bases and the J segment 5 bases; nucleotides outside the gene matches: 11. This CDR3 contains 15 residues. Germline assignment: CDR1 SNHLY and CDR2 FYNNEI.

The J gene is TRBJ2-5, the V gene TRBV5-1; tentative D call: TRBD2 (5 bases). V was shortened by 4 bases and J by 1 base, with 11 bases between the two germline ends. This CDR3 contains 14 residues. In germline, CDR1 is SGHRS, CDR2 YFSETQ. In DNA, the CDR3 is TGCGCCAGCAGCAATAGCGTCACCCAAGAGACCCAGTACTTC. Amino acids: CASSNSVTQETQYF.

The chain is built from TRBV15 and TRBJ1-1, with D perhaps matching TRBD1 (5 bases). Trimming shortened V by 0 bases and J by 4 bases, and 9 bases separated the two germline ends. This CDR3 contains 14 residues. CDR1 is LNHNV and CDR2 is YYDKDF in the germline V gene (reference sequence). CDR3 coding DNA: TGTGCCACCAGCAGAGATCTTGGGGCCACTGAAGCTTTCTTT. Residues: CATSRDLGATEAFF.

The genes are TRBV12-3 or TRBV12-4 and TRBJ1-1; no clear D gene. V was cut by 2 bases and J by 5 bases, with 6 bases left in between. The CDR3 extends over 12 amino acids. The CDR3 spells CASSLTGTEAFF. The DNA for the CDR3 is TGTGCCAGCAGTTTAACGGGGACTGAAGCTTTCTTT.

CDR3 loop: CASSRGTSRPTDTQYF. In DNA, the CDR3 is TGTGCCAGCAGTCGTGGGACTAGCAGGCCCACAGATACGCAGTATTTT. The chain joins TRBV27 to TRBJ2-3, with TRBD2 identical over 9 bases. The V segment lost 5 bases and the J segment 2 bases; nucleotides outside the gene matches: 8. The CDR3 sequence is 16 residues long. Germline loops: CDR1 MNHEY, CDR2 SMNVEV (reference sequence).

CDR3 amino acids: CASSIGLYTEAFF. The DNA of the CDR3 is TGTGCCAGCAGTATTGGACTTTACACTGAAGCTTTCTTT. This chain links TRBV11-2 with TRBJ1-1; D is undetermined. The CDR3 runs to 13 residues. Germline V gene sequence: CDR1 SGHAT, CDR2 FQNNGV. With 6 bases removed from V and 3 bases from J, the gap between germline ends came to 11 bases. Full variable domain (rest looked up from reference TRBV11-2 and TRBJ1-1): EAGVAQSPRYKIIEKRQSVAFWCNPISGHATLYWYQQILGQGPKLLIQFQNNGVVDDSQLPKDRFSAERLKGVDSTLKIQPAKLEDSAVYLCASSIGLYTEAFFGQGTRLTVV.

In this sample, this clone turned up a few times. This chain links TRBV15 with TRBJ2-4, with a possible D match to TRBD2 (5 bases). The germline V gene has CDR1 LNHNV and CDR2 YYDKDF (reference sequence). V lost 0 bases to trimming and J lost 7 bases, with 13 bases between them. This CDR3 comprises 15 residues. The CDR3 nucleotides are TGTGCCACCAGCAGAGACCAGTCTCCGGGGAACATTCAGTACTTC. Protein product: CATSRDQSPGNIQYF. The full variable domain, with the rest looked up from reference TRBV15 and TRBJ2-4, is DAMVIQNPRYQVTQFGKPVTLSCSQTLNHNVMYWYQQKSSQAPKLLFHYYDKDFNNEADTPDNFQSRRPNTSFCFLDIRSPGLGDTAMYLCATSRDQSPGNIQYFGAGTRLSVL.

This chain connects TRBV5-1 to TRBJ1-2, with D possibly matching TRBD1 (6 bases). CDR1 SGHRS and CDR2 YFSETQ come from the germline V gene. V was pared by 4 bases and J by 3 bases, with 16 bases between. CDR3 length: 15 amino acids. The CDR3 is CASSRTVGSDYGYTF. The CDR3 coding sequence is TGCGCCAGCAGCCGGACAGTGGGGTCTGACTATGGCTACACCTTC.

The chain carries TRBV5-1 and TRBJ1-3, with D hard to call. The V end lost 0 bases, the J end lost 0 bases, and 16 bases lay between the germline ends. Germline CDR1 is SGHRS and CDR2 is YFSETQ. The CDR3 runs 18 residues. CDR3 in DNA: TGCGCCAGCAGCTTGGCCTCCTCGCGACTCGTCTCTGGAAACACCATATATTTT. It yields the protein CASSLASSRLVSGNTIYF. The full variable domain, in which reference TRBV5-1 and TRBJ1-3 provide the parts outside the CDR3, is KAGVTQTPRYLIKTRGQQVTLSCSPISGHRSVSWYQQTPGQGLQFLFEYFSETQRNKGNFPGRFSGRQFSNSRSEMNVSTLELGDSALYLCASSLASSRLVSGNTIYFGEGSWLTVV.

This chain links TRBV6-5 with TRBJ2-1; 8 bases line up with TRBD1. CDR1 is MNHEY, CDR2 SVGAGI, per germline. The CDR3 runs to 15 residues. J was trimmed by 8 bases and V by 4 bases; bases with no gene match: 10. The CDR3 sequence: CASSSPGTGSYEQFF. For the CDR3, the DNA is TGTGCCAGCAGTTCCCCCGGGACAGGTTCTTATGAGCAGTTCTTC.

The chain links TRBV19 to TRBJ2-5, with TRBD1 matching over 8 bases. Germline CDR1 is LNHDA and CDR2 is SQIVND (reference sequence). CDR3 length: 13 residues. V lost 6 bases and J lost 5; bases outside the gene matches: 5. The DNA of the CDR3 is TGTGCCAGTAGCCTGGACAGGGTGGAGACCCAGTACTTC. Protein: CASSLDRVETQYF. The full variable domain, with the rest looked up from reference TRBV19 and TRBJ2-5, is DGGITQSPKYLFRKEGQNVTLSCEQNLNHDAMYWYRQDPGQGLRLIYYSQIVNDFQKGDIAEGYSVSREKKESFPLTVTSAQKNPTAFYLCASSLDRVETQYFGPGTRLLVL.

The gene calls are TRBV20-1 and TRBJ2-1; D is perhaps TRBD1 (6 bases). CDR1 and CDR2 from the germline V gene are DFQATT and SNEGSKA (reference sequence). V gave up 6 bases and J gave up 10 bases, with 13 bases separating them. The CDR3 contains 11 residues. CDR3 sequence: CSAKQGLEQFF. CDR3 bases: TGCAGTGCCAAACAGGGCCTAGAGCAGTTCTTC.

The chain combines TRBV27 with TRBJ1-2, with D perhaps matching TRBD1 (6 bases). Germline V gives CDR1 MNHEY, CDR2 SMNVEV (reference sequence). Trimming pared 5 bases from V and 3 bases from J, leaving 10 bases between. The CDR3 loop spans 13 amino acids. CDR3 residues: CASSPRTDYGYTF. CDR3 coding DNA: TGTGCCAGCAGTCCGCGGACAGACTATGGCTACACCTTC.

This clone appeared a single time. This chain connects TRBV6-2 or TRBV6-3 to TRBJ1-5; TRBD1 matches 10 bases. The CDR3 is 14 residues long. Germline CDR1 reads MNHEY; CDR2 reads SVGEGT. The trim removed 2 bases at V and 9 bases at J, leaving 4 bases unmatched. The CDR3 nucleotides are TGTGCCAGCAGTTACGACAGGGGGCTAGGGCCCCAGCATTTT. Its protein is CASSYDRGLGPQHF.

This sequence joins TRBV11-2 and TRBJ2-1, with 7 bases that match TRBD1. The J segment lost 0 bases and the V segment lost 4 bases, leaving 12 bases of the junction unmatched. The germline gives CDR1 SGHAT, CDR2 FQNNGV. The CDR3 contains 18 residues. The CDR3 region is CASSSINRGKNSYNEQFF. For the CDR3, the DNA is TGTGCCAGCAGCTCGATTAACAGGGGTAAAAACTCCTACAATGAGCAGTTCTTC. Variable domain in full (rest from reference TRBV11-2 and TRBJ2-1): EAGVAQSPRYKIIEKRQSVAFWCNPISGHATLYWYQQILGQGPKLLIQFQNNGVVDDSQLPKDRFSAERLKGVDSTLKIQPAKLEDSAVYLCASSSINRGKNSYNEQFFGPGTRLTVL.

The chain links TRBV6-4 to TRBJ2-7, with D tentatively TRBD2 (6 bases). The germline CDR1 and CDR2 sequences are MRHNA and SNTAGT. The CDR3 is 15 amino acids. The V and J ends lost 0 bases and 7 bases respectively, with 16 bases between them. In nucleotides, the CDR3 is TGTGCCAGCAGTGACTCGGAAGCCGGGGGAGAGGAGCAGTACTTC. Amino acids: CASSDSEAGGEEQYF.

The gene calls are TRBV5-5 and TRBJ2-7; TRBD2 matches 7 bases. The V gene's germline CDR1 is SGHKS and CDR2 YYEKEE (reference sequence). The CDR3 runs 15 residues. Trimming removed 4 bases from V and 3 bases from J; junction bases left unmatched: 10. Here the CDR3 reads CASSPTGTTLYEQYV. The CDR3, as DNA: TGTGCCAGCAGCCCGACCGGGACTACCCTCTACGAGCAGTACGTC.

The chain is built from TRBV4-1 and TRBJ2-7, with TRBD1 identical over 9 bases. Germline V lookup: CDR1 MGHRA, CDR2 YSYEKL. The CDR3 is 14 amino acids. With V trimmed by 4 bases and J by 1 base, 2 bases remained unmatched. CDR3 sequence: CASSLGQGSYEQYV. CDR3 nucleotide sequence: TGCGCCAGCAGCCTCGGACAGGGGTCCTACGAGCAGTACGTC.

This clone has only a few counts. The DNA for the CDR3 is TGTGCCAGCAGTTTAAGCGGAACGACACCCCTCCACTTT. Protein: CASSLSGTTPLHF. V gene TRBV12-3 or TRBV12-4 combines with J gene TRBJ1-6; D gene ambiguous. This CDR3 region has 13 residues. V was trimmed by 2 bases and J by 11 bases, leaving 10 bases between them.

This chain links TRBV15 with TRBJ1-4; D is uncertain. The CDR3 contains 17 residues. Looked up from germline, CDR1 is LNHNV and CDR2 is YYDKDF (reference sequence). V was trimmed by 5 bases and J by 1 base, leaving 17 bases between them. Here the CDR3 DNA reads TGTGCCACCAGCTCCTACGGAGCTGCGGAAACTAATGAAAAACTGTTTTTT. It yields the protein CATSSYGAAETNEKLFF.

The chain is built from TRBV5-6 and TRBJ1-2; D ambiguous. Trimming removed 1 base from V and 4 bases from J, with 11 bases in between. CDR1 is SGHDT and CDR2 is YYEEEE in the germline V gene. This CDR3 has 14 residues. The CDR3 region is CASSLSGELYGYTF. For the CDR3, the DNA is TGTGCCAGCAGCTTGTCCGGGGAACTCTATGGCTACACCTTC. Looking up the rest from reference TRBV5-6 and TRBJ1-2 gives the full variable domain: DAGVTQSPTHLIKTRGQQVTLRCSPKSGHDTVSWYQQALGQGPQFIFQYYEEEERQRGNFPDRFSGHQFPNYSSELNVNALLLGDSALYLCASSLSGELYGYTFGSGTRLTVV.

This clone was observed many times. CDR3 sequence: CASRTRGYNSPLHF. For the CDR3, the DNA is TGTGCCAGTAGAACCAGGGGCTATAATTCACCCCTCCACTTT. The chain employs TRBV6-5 and TRBJ1-6; D is possibly TRBD1 (6 bases). The CDR3 has 14 amino acids. V was trimmed by 9 bases and J by 3 bases, leaving 12 bases between them. Germline-derived CDR1 and CDR2 are MNHEY and SVGAGI.

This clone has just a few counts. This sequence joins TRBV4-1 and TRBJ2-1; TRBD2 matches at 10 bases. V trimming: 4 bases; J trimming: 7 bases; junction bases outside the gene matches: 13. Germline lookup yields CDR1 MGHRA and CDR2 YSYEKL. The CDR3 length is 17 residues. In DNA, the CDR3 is TGCGCCAGCAGCCTATTCCTCAGCGGGGGGGCAGGGAATGAGCAGTTCTTC. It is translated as CASSLFLSGGAGNEQFF.

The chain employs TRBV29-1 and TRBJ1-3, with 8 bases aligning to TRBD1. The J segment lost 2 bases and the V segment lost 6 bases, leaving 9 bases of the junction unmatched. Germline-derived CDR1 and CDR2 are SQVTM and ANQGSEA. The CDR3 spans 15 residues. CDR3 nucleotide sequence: TGCAGCGTGGGAGGCGGACAGGGAGCTGGAAACACCATATATTTT. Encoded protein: CSVGGGQGAGNTIYF.